Listed below are T cell receptor beta chains from one sample, sequenced in a study of blood T cell repertoires in COVID-19. The data were produced by immunoSEQ multiplex PCR, yet TCRdb's version contains in-frame clones alone and is incomplete. The profile shows roughly 250,000 clones, about four fifths of them singletons. The specimen was peripheral blood. These receptors all come from a woman aged 55-70 years with active or convalescent COVID-19. CDR3s include the opening cysteine and the closing phenylalanine or tryptophan. The order of the fields is CDR3 length, V gene, J gene, clone size, D gene, CDR3 DNA, CDR3 protein. A D gene is named only where the DNA matches it firmly. Clone size, where shown, is once, few, many, or a class for clones that have expanded.

13	TRBV2	TRBJ1-1	-	TRBD1	TGTGCCAGCAGTTCGGGACAGGGTCCCGTAGCTTTCTTT	CASSSGQGPVAFF
18	TRBV10-3	TRBJ2-1	-	TRBD1	TGTGCCATCAGTGAGTCACACACCGGGACAGGGGCTTACAATGAGCAGTTCTTC	CAISESHTGTGAYNEQFF
15	TRBV7-2	TRBJ1-1	-	TRBD1	TGTGCCAGCAGCCCCGGGACAGGTATGAACACTGAAGCTTTCTTT	CASSPGTGMNTEAFF
13	TRBV5-8	TRBJ1-1	once	TRBD1	TGTGCCAGCAGCTTGGACAGGGGCACTGAAGCTTTCTTT	CASSLDRGTEAFF
13	TRBV7-8	TRBJ2-7	-	-	TGTGCCAGCAGCTTAGGGGGTCAGGGCGAGCAGTACTTC	CASSLGGQGEQYF
17	TRBV7-6	TRBJ2-7	medium-sized	-	TGTGCCAGCAGCTTAGCAATCGGGGTGCGAGGCGCCTACGAGCAGTACTTC	CASSLAIGVRGAYEQYF
12	TRBV19	TRBJ1-3	-	-	TGTGCCAGTAGGACAGAAAGAAACACCATATATTTT	CASRTERNTIYF
17	TRBV5-4	TRBJ2-7	-	TRBD2	TGTGCCAGCAGCTTAGGGACTAGCGGGGTCAGTATCTACGAGCAGTACTTC	CASSLGTSGVSIYEQYF
12	TRBV3-1/TRBV3-2	TRBJ2-7	-	-	TGTGCCAGCAGCCAAGGCGGAAGAGAGCAGTACTTC	CASSQGGREQYF
13	TRBV12-3/TRBV12-4	TRBJ1-2	-	TRBD1	TGTGCCAGCAGTTTAGAGTACAGGGGTGGCTACACCTTC	CASSLEYRGGYTF
18	TRBV12-5	TRBJ2-7	-	-	TGTGCTAGTGGTTTGGGGCAGGGAGGGGGTATTACCTCCTACGAGCAGTACTTC	CASGLGQGGGITSYEQYF
14	TRBV3-1/TRBV3-2	TRBJ1-2	-	TRBD1	TGTGCCAGCAGCCGAGGGGGCGGTAACTATGGCTACACCTTC	CASSRGGGNYGYTF
12	TRBV12-3/TRBV12-4	TRBJ1-6	-	-	TGTGCCAGCAGTTTAGAATCATCACCCCTCCACTTT	CASSLESSPLHF
15	TRBV2	TRBJ2-1	-	-	TGTGCCAGCAGCCCCGGACACTCCCCTTACAATGAGCAGTTCTTC	CASSPGHSPYNEQFF
15	TRBV6-5	TRBJ2-4	few	-	TGTGCCAGCAGTGACTCCGCTGACTGGAGAAACATTCAGTACTTC	CASSDSADWRNIQYF
16	TRBV4-2	TRBJ2-1	-	TRBD2	TGTGCCAGCAGCCAAGATGGTGGACTAGCACTAAATGAGCAGTTCTTC	CASSQDGGLALNEQFF
13	TRBV6-1	TRBJ1-1	-	TRBD1	TGTGCCAGCAGTTCCGACAGGGACACTGAAGCTTTCTTT	CASSSDRDTEAFF
15	TRBV7-6	TRBJ2-5	-	TRBD1	TGTGCCAGCAGCCCCCCCCAGGGGGCAAGAGAGACCCAGTACTTC	CASSPPQGARETQYF
15	TRBV7-9	TRBJ2-1	-	-	TGTGCCAGCAGCTTCGCAGGAAACTCCTACAATGAGCAGTTCTTC	CASSFAGNSYNEQFF
13	TRBV28	TRBJ1-1	-	-	TGTGCCAGCACCCCAACAGCGAACACTGAAGCTTTCTTT	CASTPTANTEAFF
14	TRBV7-2	TRBJ2-6	-	-	TGTGCCAGCAGCTTAGGGCGGCAGACCAACGTCCTGACTTTC	CASSLGRQTNVLTF
16	TRBV7-8	TRBJ2-1	once	TRBD1	TGTGCCAGCAGATGGGGTTATGGGACAGGGGTCGGCGAGCAGTTCTTC	CASRWGYGTGVGEQFF
14	TRBV6-1	TRBJ1-1	once	-	TGTGCCAGCAGTGAAGCGTCAGGGAACACTGAAGCTTTCTTT	CASSEASGNTEAFF
15	TRBV7-9	TRBJ2-7	-	-	TGTGCCAGCAGCTTAGGACCTAGCGACTCCTACGAGCAGTACTTC	CASSLGPSDSYEQYF
15	TRBV2	TRBJ1-6	-	TRBD1	TGTGCCAGCAGTGAGAAGACAGGGTTGAATTCACCCCTCCACTTT	CASSEKTGLNSPLHF
15	TRBV6-5	TRBJ1-5	few	-	TGTGCCAGCAGACTGAATCAGGGAAACTATCAGCCCCAGCATTTT	CASRLNQGNYQPQHF
13	TRBV3-1/TRBV3-2	TRBJ2-5	many	-	TGTGCCAGCAGCCAAGGGACAGCGGAGACCCAGTACTTC	CASSQGTAETQYF
15	TRBV28	TRBJ1-4	-	TRBD1	TGTGCCAGCAGTTCGACCGGGACAGGACACCAAATACTGTTTTTT	CASSSTGTGHQILFF
13	TRBV6-1	TRBJ1-1	-	TRBD1	TGTGCCAGCTACAGGGACAGGGGTACTGAAGCTTTCTTT	CASYRDRGTEAFF
16	TRBV7-2	TRBJ2-1	-	-	TGTGCCAGCAGCTTAGATTCAGGGGCTGACGGCAATGAGCAGTTCTTC	CASSLDSGADGNEQFF
14	TRBV5-1	TRBJ1-1	-	-	TGCGCCAGCAGCTTTCAGGCACAGAACACTGAAGCTTTCTTT	CASSFQAQNTEAFF
13	TRBV6-5	TRBJ2-7	-	-	TGTGCCAGCAGTAATCCGCAGGGCTACGAGCAGTACTTC	CASSNPQGYEQYF
16	TRBV6-2/TRBV6-3	TRBJ1-1	-	TRBD1	TGTGCCAGCAGCCCTAGACAGGGGGCGAAGGGCACTGAAGCTTTCTTT	CASSPRQGAKGTEAFF
14	TRBV11-2	TRBJ1-2	-	TRBD1	TGTGCCAGCAGCTTAGACAGGGGGACGAGTGGCTACACCTTC	CASSLDRGTSGYTF
13	TRBV6-5	TRBJ1-2	-	-	TGTGCCAGCAGTAGGACAGCCAACTATGGCTACACCTTC	CASSRTANYGYTF
14	TRBV3-1/TRBV3-2	TRBJ2-7	-	TRBD1	TGTGCCAGCAGCCCTCGGGACAGGTCTTCCGAGCAGTACTTC	CASSPRDRSSEQYF
15	TRBV4-2	TRBJ2-1	-	TRBD2	TGTGCCAGCAGCTATAGCGGGGGCTTCGACAAGGAGCAGTTCTTC	CASSYSGGFDKEQFF
16	TRBV27	TRBJ2-2	-	-	TGTGCCAGCAGTACTACCAGGGGTCGAGGCTCCGGGGAGCTGTTTTTT	CASSTTRGRGSGELFF
14	TRBV11-2	TRBJ2-1	-	-	TGTGCCAGCAGCGGCGGGACAGCTTACAATGAGCAGTTCTTC	CASSGGTAYNEQFF
15	TRBV5-6	TRBJ1-6	-	-	TGTGCCAGCAGCTTGAGGGCAGGAGGGAATTCACCCCTCCACTTT	CASSLRAGGNSPLHF